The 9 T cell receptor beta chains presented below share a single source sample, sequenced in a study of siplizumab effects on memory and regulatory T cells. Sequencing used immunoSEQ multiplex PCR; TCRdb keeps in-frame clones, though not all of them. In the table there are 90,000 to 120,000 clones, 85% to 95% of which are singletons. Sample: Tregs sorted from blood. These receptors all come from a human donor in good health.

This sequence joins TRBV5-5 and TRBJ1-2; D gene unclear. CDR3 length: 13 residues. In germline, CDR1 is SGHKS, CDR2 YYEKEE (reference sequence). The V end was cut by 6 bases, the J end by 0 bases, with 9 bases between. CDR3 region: CASTSLANYGYTF. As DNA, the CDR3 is TGTGCCAGCACCTCCTTAGCTAACTATGGCTACACCTTC.

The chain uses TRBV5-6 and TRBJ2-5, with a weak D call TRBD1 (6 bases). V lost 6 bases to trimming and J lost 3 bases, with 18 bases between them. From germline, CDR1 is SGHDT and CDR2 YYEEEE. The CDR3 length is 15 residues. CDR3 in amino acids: CASIGSPAGEETQYF. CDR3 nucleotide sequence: TGTGCCAGCATTGGATCCCCAGCAGGGGAAGAGACCCAGTACTTC.

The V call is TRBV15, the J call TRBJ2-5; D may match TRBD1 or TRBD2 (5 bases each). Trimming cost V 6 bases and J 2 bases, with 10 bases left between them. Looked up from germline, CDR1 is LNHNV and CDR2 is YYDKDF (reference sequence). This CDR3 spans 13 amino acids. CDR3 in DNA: TGTGCCACCAGTGGGGACGGGCAAGAGACCCAGTACTTC. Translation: CATSGDGQETQYF.

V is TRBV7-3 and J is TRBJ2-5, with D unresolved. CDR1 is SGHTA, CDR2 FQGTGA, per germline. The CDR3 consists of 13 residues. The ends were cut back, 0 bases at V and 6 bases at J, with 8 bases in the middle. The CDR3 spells CASSLTAHQTQYF. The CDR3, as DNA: TGTGCCAGCAGCTTAACGGCCCACCAGACCCAGTACTTC.

Here the CDR3 DNA reads TGTGCCAGCCGGGAGGGCCGCTACAATGAGCAGTTCTTC. Translated, it gives CASREGRYNEQFF. The gene calls are TRBV2 and TRBJ2-1; TRBD2 aligns across 8 bases. This CDR3 spans 13 amino acids. Trimming removed 8 bases from V and 3 bases from J; junction bases left unmatched: 3. CDR1 is SNHLY, CDR2 FYNNEI, per germline.

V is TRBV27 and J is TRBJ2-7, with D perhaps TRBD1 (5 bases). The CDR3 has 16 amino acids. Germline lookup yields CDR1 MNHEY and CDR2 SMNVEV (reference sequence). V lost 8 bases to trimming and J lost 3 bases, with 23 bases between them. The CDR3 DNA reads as TGTGCCAGCGCCCCGGCAAGGGGCAGTTACTACTACGAGCAGTACTTC. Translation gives CASAPARGSYYYEQYF.

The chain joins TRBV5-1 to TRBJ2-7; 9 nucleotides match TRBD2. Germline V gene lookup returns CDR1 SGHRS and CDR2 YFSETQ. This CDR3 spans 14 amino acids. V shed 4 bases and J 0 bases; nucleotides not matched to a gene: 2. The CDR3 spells CASSISGSSYEQYF. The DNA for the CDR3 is TGCGCCAGCAGCATTAGCGGGAGCTCCTACGAGCAGTACTTC.

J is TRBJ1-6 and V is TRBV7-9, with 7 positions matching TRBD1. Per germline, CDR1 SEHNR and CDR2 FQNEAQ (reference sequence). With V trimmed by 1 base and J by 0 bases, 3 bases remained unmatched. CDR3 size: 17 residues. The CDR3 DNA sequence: TGTGCCAGCAGCTTAGGGGACAGAAGCTCCTATAATTCACCCCTCCACTTT. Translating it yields CASSLGDRSSYNSPLHF.

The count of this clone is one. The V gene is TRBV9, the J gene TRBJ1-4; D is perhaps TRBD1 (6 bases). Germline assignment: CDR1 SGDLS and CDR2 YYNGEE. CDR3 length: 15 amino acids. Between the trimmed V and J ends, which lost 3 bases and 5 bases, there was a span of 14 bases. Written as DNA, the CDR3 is TGTGCCAGCAGCGGTCGACAGGCTGGGAATGAAAAACTGTTTTTT. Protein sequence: CASSGRQAGNEKLFF.